This TCR beta chain was recorded in a study of T cells in Graves' hyperthyroidism and ophthalmopathy. Study information: It was at initial diagnosis, before any treatment, that peripheral blood was collected.

In its sample, this clonotype was seen a few times. Newly diagnosed hyperthyroidism, duration under 2 months, in patients aged 18 to 65. It was at first hyperthyroidism diagnosis, before any ophthalmopathy symptoms, that the blood sample was taken. Cells are PBMCs isolated from around 9.4 ml of fresh blood. Between the trimmed V and J ends, which lost 0 bases and 7 bases, there was a span of 11 bases. The CDR3 contains 14 residues. Germline CDR1 is SGDLS and CDR2 is YYNGEE. Regions amplified from RNA transcripts were the TCR beta CDR3 regions. An initial round of RT-PCR targeting the TCR CDR3 relied on the HTBI primer set. TCRdb recomputed calls from the multiplex PCR reads with MiXCR, one row per CDR3 protein. The sample carries hundreds of thousands of distinct CDR3 sequences, around 20% recorded once.

Material: blood. The clonotype originates from a woman aged 50 to 60 with Graves' hyperthyroidism that later progressed to Graves' ophthalmopathy. This chain uses TRBV9 with TRBJ2-1; D is uncertain. CDR3 amino acids: CASSVELSRNEQFF. CDR3 coding DNA: TGTGCCAGCAGCGTAGAATTATCAAGGAATGAGCAGTTCTTC.